This T cell receptor (beta chain) was profiled in a study of T cells in narcolepsy. In the study overall: Donors had narcolepsy type 1 or type 2, or were healthy controls. Findings and limits, study-wide: Blood of same and different patients, but not healthy controls, reportedly held recurring autoreactive clonotypes. Comparing one patient's CSF and blood CD4+ clonotypes highlighted HCRT- and TRIB2-specific autoreactive clonotypes. Autoreactive clone sequences were missing from some blood memory CD4+ repertoires.

About this clone itself: Antigen: not known.

V shed 4 bases and J shed 7 bases, with 13 bases lying between them. Germline V gene sequence: CDR1 SSHAT, CDR2 FNYEAQ (reference sequence). The CDR3 contains 13 residues. Measured with immunoSEQ multiplex PCR; TCRdb has only the in-frame clones, and not every one. There are around 32,000 clones in the sample; roughly 80% occur only once, and around 0.96% lies in the top ten. The sample taken for sequencing was CD45RA- memory CD4+ T cells from PBMCs. The source is a human donor with narcolepsy. The chain couples TRBV7-7 to TRBJ1-2, with D perhaps matching TRBD1 (5 bases). The CDR3 coding sequence is TGTGCCAGCAGCTCAGGAGTCCAGGGTGGCTACACCTTC. Amino acids: CASSSGVQGGYTF.